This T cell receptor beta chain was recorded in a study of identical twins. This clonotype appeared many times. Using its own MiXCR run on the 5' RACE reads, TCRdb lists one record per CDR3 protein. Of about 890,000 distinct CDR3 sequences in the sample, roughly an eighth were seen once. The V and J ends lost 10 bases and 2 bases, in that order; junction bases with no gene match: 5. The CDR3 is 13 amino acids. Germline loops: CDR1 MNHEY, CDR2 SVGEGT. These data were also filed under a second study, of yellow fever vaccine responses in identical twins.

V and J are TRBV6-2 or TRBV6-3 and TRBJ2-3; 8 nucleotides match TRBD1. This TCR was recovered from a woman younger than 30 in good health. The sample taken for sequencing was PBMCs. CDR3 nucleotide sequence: TGTGCCACCAGCAGGGGGCTCACAGATACGCAGTATTTT. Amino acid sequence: CATSRGLTDTQYF.